The 17 T cell receptor beta chains below come from one sample, sequenced in a study of blood T cells in healthy people across ages. Using a J-beta primer mix together with a sample-barcoded 5' primer, a second PCR was run for about 6 to 12 cycles. MiXCR, run by TCRdb on the 5' RACE reads, gives a single entry per CDR3 protein. Here the sample spans about a million distinct CDR3 sequences, 30% to 40% being singletons. The sample consisted of blood. Source of these receptors: a man aged 18 to 29 in good health.

A note on this clonotype: The junction and the germline gene differ at one end; a read error may be behind it. V gene TRBV20-1 combines with J gene TRBJ2-1; no firm D call. This CDR3 has 14 residues. Germline-derived CDR1 and CDR2 are DFQATT and SNEGSKA (reference sequence). The chain's CDR3 is CSACHSSYSNKQFF. As DNA, the CDR3 is TGCAGTGCTTGCCACAGCTCGTATTCCAATAAGCAGTTCTTC.

The genes are TRBV27 and TRBJ2-1; 9 bases are shared with TRBD2. The J segment lost 7 bases and the V segment lost 8 bases, leaving 12 bases of the junction unmatched. Germline lookup yields CDR1 MNHEY and CDR2 SMNVEV (reference sequence). This CDR3 spans 15 amino acids. The CDR3 loop is CASAGGLVGSNEQFF. The CDR3 DNA follows: TGTGCCAGCGCGGGGGGGCTCGTAGGATCAAATGAGCAGTTCTTC.

This clonotype has only one observation. At one end, the junction sequence differs from germline, possibly due to a read error. This chain connects TRBV7-9 to TRBJ1-4; D might be TRBD1 (5 bases). The CDR3 runs to 12 residues. Germline V gene data show CDR1 as SEHNR and CDR2 as FQNEAQ (reference sequence). This CDR3 is CASSFKGEKPFF. As DNA, the CDR3 is TGTGCCAGCAGCTTTAAAGGGGAAAAACCGTTTTTT.

For this clonotype: Relative to the germline gene, one junction end is altered; a read error may explain this. The chain carries TRBV7-2 and TRBJ2-3; TRBD1 might be the D (6 bases). The CDR3 length is 14 residues. Per the germline V gene, CDR1 is SGHTA and CDR2 is FQGNSA. The CDR3 reads CASSFDRRTDAQYF. CDR3 bases: TGTGCCAGCAGCTTTGACAGGCGCACAGATGCGCAGTATTTT.

This clonotype was counted between two and nine times. V usage is TRBV6-2 or TRBV6-3 and J usage is TRBJ2-3; maybe TRBD1 (7 bases). The V end lost 4 bases, the J end lost 2 bases, and 16 bases lay between the germline ends. This CDR3 has 16 residues. Germline CDR1 reads MNHEY; CDR2 reads SVGEGT. The CDR3 spells CASSSRQGGSTDTQYF. For the CDR3, the DNA is TGTGCCAGCAGTTCTCGACAGGGAGGCTCCACAGATACGCAGTATTTT.

This clonotype was counted only a few times. The V call is TRBV25-1, the J call TRBJ1-1; D perhaps matches TRBD1 (5 bases). CDR3 length: 13 amino acids. Trimming left V 6 bases short and J 4 bases short, with 12 bases between. The germline gives CDR1 MGHDK, CDR2 SYGVNS. Here the CDR3 DNA reads TGTGCCAGCAGGGGGGGTACGGGCACTGAAGCTTTCTTT. This encodes CASRGGTGTEAFF.

This clonotype has more than one count but fewer than ten. CDR3 in amino acids: CASSQDRRGLYTGELFF. CDR3 nucleotides: TGCGCCAGCAGCCAAGATCGCAGGGGGCTCTACACCGGGGAGCTGTTTTTT. This chain connects TRBV4-3 to TRBJ2-2, with 8 bases matching TRBD1. This CDR3 is built from 17 residues. After removal of 0 bases from V and 3 bases from J, the junction contained 6 bases not matched to a gene. Germline CDR1 LGHNA, CDR2 YSLEER.

A few counts support this clonotype. This chain joins TRBV7-6 and TRBJ2-3, with 13 bases lining up with TRBD2. Germline V gene lookup returns CDR1 SGHVS and CDR2 FNYEAQ. The CDR3 has 16 residues. J was trimmed by 0 bases and V by 6 bases; bases with no gene match: 3. The CDR3 region has the DNA TGTGCCAGCAGAGGACTAGCGGGGGAGAGCACAGATACGCAGTATTTT. Translation: CASRGLAGESTDTQYF.

This clonotype has a handful of counts. The chain carries TRBV4-2 and TRBJ2-3, with TRBD1 matching over 9 bases. CDR3 length equals 15 residues. Trimming cost V 4 bases and J 4 bases; bases outside gene matches: 6. Germline V gives CDR1 LGHNA, CDR2 YNFKEQ. CDR3 sequence reads: CASSPRDREADTQYF. The CDR3 DNA sequence: TGTGCCAGCAGCCCCCGGGACAGGGAGGCAGATACGCAGTATTTT.

The chain combines TRBV30 with TRBJ1-2; TRBD1 agrees at 8 bases. J was trimmed by 2 bases and V by 3 bases; bases with no gene match: 5. The V gene's germline CDR1 is GTSNPN and CDR2 SVGIG (reference sequence). The CDR3 loop spans 14 amino acids. CDR3 in DNA: TGTGCCTGGAGAGACAGGGGATTCAACTATGGCTACACCTTC. This encodes CAWRDRGFNYGYTF. Full variable domain (outside the CDR3, taken from reference TRBV30 and TRBJ1-2): SQTIHQWPATLVQPVGSPLSLECTVEGTSNPNLYWYRQAAGRGLQLLFYSVGIGQISSEVPQNLSASRPQDRQFILSSKKLLLSDSGFYLCAWRDRGFNYGYTFGSGTRLTVV.

This clonotype was observed many times. One junction end does not reproduce the germline sequence, and a read error may be involved. The chain has TRBV5-1 and TRBJ2-3; a weak D match, TRBD2 (6 bases). The CDR3 totals 13 residues. Per the germline V gene, CDR1 is SGHRS and CDR2 is YFSETQ. The CDR3 sequence: CASSQGLTDTQYF. CDR3 nucleotide sequence: TGTGCCAGCAGCCAAGGACTAACAGATACGCAGTATTTT. Full variable domain (remainder filled in from reference TRBV5-1 and TRBJ2-3): KAGVTQTPRYLIKTRGQQVTLSCSPISGHRSVSWYQQTPGQGLQFLFEYFSETQRNKGNFPGRFSGRQFSNSRSEMNVSTLELGDSALYLCASSQGLTDTQYFGPGTRLTVL.

This rearrangement joins TRBV5-1 to TRBJ1-4; a possible D gene is TRBD1 (5 bases). This CDR3 contains 18 residues. Germline CDR1 is SGHRS and CDR2 is YFSETQ. V lost 4 bases and J 6 bases, leaving 25 bases between the germline ends. DNA of the CDR3: TGCGCCAGCAGCCGACCGAAAGATACCGGGACGGGAGATGAAAAACTGTTTTTT. Protein: CASSRPKDTGTGDEKLFF.

The chain couples TRBV27 to TRBJ1-1, with 10 bases fitting TRBD1. Trimming at V came to 7 bases and at J to 1 base, leaving 12 bases not matched to a gene. Looked up from germline, CDR1 is MNHEY and CDR2 is SMNVEV (reference sequence). This CDR3 comprises 17 residues. CDR3 DNA sequence: TGTGCCAGCACGAAGACAGGGGGCGAGAGTCGGAACACTGAAGCTTTCTTT. Protein product: CASTKTGGESRNTEAFF.

This clonotype has only a few counts. J is TRBJ2-1 and V is TRBV6-4; 8 bases agree with TRBD1. CDR3 size: 15 residues. After removal of 6 bases from V and 7 bases from J, the junction contained 11 bases not matched to a gene. Germline V gene lookup returns CDR1 MRHNA and CDR2 SNTAGT. The CDR3: CASREQGGKINEQFF. CDR3 DNA sequence: TGTGCCAGCAGAGAACAGGGGGGTAAGATAAATGAGCAGTTCTTC.

In regard to this clonotype: This may stem from a read error, because a much larger clone lies one nucleotide away. The rearrangement uses TRBV6-2 or TRBV6-3 and TRBJ2-5; possibly TRBD2 for D (5 bases). The DNA end is more similar to TRBJ2-1, so the J call may be wrong. The CDR3 contains 17 residues. Germline V gene lookup returns CDR1 MNHEY and CDR2 SVGEGT. The CDR3 sequence is CASWASTRTIKQETQFF. CDR3 nucleotides: TGTGCCAGCTGGGCCAGCACTAGGACGATCAAACAAGAGACCCAGTTCTTC.

This clonotype was seen once. Compared with germline, one end of the junction differs, possibly owing to a read error. The gene calls are TRBV5-1 and TRBJ2-3, with TRBD1 matching over 7 bases. The germline gives CDR1 SGHRS, CDR2 YFSETQ. This CDR3 contains 17 residues. The CDR3 region has the DNA TGCGCCAGCAGCCGTACCTACAGGGGAGAGTCAACAGATGCGCAGTATTTT. It encodes CASSRTYRGESTDAQYF. Full variable domain (missing parts from reference TRBV5-1 and TRBJ2-3): KAGVTQTPRYLIKTRGQQVTLSCSPISGHRSVSWYQQTPGQGLQFLFEYFSETQRNKGNFPGRFSGRQFSNSRSEMNVSTLELGDSALYLCASSRTYRGESTDAQYFGPGTRLTVL.

A few counts support this clonotype. The genes are TRBV4-1 and TRBJ1-4; D unresolved. This CDR3 has 16 amino acids. Trimming cost V 4 bases and J 8 bases, with 20 bases left between them. Looked up from germline, CDR1 is MGHRA and CDR2 is YSYEKL. Here the CDR3 DNA reads TGCGCCAGCAGCCGATCCCACTCCCTTCGAGGGGAAAAACTGTTTTTT. Residues: CASSRSHSLRGEKLFF.